These 17 T cell receptor beta chains were sequenced from one sample in a study of Graves' ophthalmopathy and Graves' hyperthyroidism. The study amplified TCR beta CDR3 regions using RNA transcripts. Scientists carried out first-round RT-PCR using HTBI primers and then a second-round multiplex PCR. One entry per CDR3 protein, called by TCRdb with MiXCR from the multiplex PCR reads. The table has hundreds of thousands of distinct CDR3 sequences, 40% seen once; the top ten hold roughly 46%. The specimen sequenced was peripheral blood. The receptors were gathered from an adult man with Graves' ophthalmopathy.

The gene calls are TRBV4-1 and TRBJ1-2; D might be TRBD1 (5 bases). The CDR3 is 15 residues long. Germline V gene lookup returns CDR1 MGHRA and CDR2 YSYEKL. V was clipped by 1 base and J by 2 bases, with 11 bases between them. The CDR3 DNA reads TGCGCCAGCAGCCAAGCACAGGAAATAAACTATGGCTACACCTTC. This gives the protein CASSQAQEINYGYTF.

In this sample, this clonotype turned up a few times. The chain links TRBV12-3 or TRBV12-4 to TRBJ1-2; TRBD1 is a possible D gene (5 bases). This CDR3 region has 11 residues. Trimming removed 7 bases from V and 8 bases from J, with 11 bases in between. CDR3 sequence reads: CASTLGVGYTF. CDR3 sequence (DNA): TGTGCCAGCACCCTAGGGGTCGGCTACACCTTC.

The gene calls are TRBV19 and TRBJ2-5; D ambiguous. V was trimmed by 8 bases and J by 5 bases, leaving 15 bases between them. Looked up from germline, CDR1 is LNHDA and CDR2 is SQIVND (reference sequence). The CDR3 length is 13 residues. CDR3 residues: CASYLLHIETQYF. Written as DNA, the CDR3 is TGTGCCAGTTATTTACTGCACATCGAGACCCAGTACTTC. The full variable domain, completed using reference TRBV19 and TRBJ2-5, is DGGITQSPKYLFRKEGQNVTLSCEQNLNHDAMYWYRQDPGQGLRLIYYSQIVNDFQKGDIAEGYSVSREKKESFPLTVTSAQKNPTAFYLCASYLLHIETQYFGPGTRLLVL.

This clonotype was found a few times. The J gene is TRBJ2-7, the V gene TRBV7-3; D might be TRBD1 (6 bases). Trimming removed 5 bases from V and 3 bases from J, with 17 bases in between. The CDR3 loop spans 15 amino acids. CDR1 is SGHTA and CDR2 is FQGTGA in the germline V gene. CDR3: CASSPEQGLGYEQYF. The CDR3 DNA reads as TGTGCCAGCAGCCCAGAACAGGGTCTTGGCTACGAGCAGTACTTC.

Only a few counts were recorded for this clonotype. The CDR3 bases are TGTGCCAGCAGTCAAAGGGGGCGAACTGGAAACACCATATATTTT. Its translation is CASSQRGRTGNTIYF. The rearrangement joins TRBV6-6 to TRBJ1-3, with 7 bases fitting TRBD1. Germline loops: CDR1 MNHNY, CDR2 SVGAGI (reference sequence). J was trimmed by 2 bases and V by 5 bases; bases with no gene match: 6. The CDR3 consists of 15 residues.

The rearrangement links TRBV10-3 to TRBJ2-6; 8 bases are shared with TRBD2. The CDR3 is 18 residues long. With V trimmed by 0 bases and J by 0 bases, 4 bases remained unmatched. CDR1 ENHRY and CDR2 SYGVKD come from the germline V gene. CDR3 in DNA: TGTGCCATCAGTGAGTCGGCTAGCGGGTACTCTGGGGCCAACGTCCTGACTTTC. As protein: CAISESASGYSGANVLTF.

This clonotype was detected many times. The chain recombines TRBV11-2 with TRBJ1-4; D gene unclear. CDR3 size: 14 residues. Between the trimmed V and J ends, which lost 3 bases and 5 bases, there was a span of 10 bases. Germline V CDR1 and CDR2: SGHAT, FQNNGV. CDR3 coding DNA: TGTGCCAGCAGCTTGATGATGGGAAATGAAAAACTGTTTTTT. This translates into CASSLMMGNEKLFF. Combining the CDR3 with reference TRBV11-2 and TRBJ1-4 gives the whole variable domain EAGVAQSPRYKIIEKRQSVAFWCNPISGHATLYWYQQILGQGPKLLIQFQNNGVVDDSQLPKDRFSAERLKGVDSTLKIQPAKLEDSAVYLCASSLMMGNEKLFFGSGTQLSVL.

The chain joins TRBV29-1 to TRBJ2-5; D gene ambiguous. Between the trimmed V and J ends, which lost 5 bases and 5 bases, there was a span of 6 bases. This CDR3 is 10 amino acids long. CDR1 is SQVTM and CDR2 is ANQGSEA in the germline V gene. The DNA for the CDR3 is TGCAGCGTTCCTGGGGAGACCCAGTACTTC. Its protein product is CSVPGETQYF.

The chain combines TRBV20-1 with TRBJ2-7, with a possible D match to TRBD1 (5 bases). The CDR3 has 14 amino acids. In germline, CDR1 is DFQATT, CDR2 SNEGSKA (reference sequence). V lost 2 bases to trimming and J lost 3 bases, with 14 bases between them. The CDR3 sequence: CSARHPKQDYEQYF. The CDR3 region has the DNA TGCAGTGCTAGACACCCCAAACAGGACTACGAGCAGTACTTC.

Regarding this clonotype: Here the CDR3 omits its conserved ending phenylalanine or tryptophan, so a read error is the likely source. The chain joins TRBV9 to TRBJ2-5; 7 bases fit TRBD1. Germline V CDR1 and CDR2: SGDLS, YYNGEE. V lost 2 bases and J lost 3; bases outside the gene matches: 7. CDR3 length: 15 residues. For the CDR3, the DNA is TGTGCCAGCAGCGTTAACAGGGGAGCTGAAGAGACCCAGTACTCC. Its protein product is CASSVNRGAEETQYS.

The CDR3 loop reads CASSRRLVLDLGKETQYF. The CDR3 DNA reads TGTGCCAGTAGCCGACGACTAGTCCTGGACTTGGGGAAAGAGACCCAGTACTTC. The chain employs TRBV7-9 and TRBJ2-5; D may be TRBD2 (6 bases). V was trimmed by 9 bases and J by 3 bases, leaving 29 bases between them. The CDR3 length is 18 residues. Germline lookup yields CDR1 SEHNR and CDR2 FQNEAQ (reference sequence).

This clonotype was counted ten times or more. The rearrangement uses TRBV7-8 and TRBJ2-7; D unclear. The CDR3 has 14 amino acids. With 3 bases removed from V and 6 bases from J, the gap between germline ends came to 15 bases. From germline, CDR1 is SGHVS and CDR2 FQNEAQ. This CDR3 reads CASSFFYLGSEQYF. The CDR3 DNA reads TGTGCCAGCAGCTTCTTTTATCTGGGCTCCGAGCAGTACTTC. Combining the CDR3 with reference TRBV7-8 and TRBJ2-7 gives the whole variable domain GAGVSQSPRYKVAKRGQDVALRCDPISGHVSLFWYQQALGQGPEFLTYFQNEAQLDKSGLPSDRFFAERPEGSVSTLKIQRTQQEDSAVYLCASSFFYLGSEQYFGPGTRLTVT.

This clonotype was detected ten times or more. The V and J genes are TRBV15 and TRBJ1-2; D is perhaps TRBD1 (6 bases). There are 15 residues in the CDR3. V lost 5 bases to trimming and J lost 4 bases, with 17 bases between them. Germline CDR1 reads LNHNV; CDR2 reads YYDKDF (reference sequence). CDR3 bases: TGTGCCACCAGCGCGCCTCACAGGGCCCCCTATGGCTACACCTTC. Translated, it gives CATSAPHRAPYGYTF. The full variable domain, its missing parts supplied by reference TRBV15 and TRBJ1-2, is DAMVIQNPRYQVTQFGKPVTLSCSQTLNHNVMYWYQQKSSQAPKLLFHYYDKDFNNEADTPDNFQSRRPNTSFCFLDIRSPGLGDTAMYLCATSAPHRAPYGYTFGSGTRLTVV.

This chain joins TRBV10-3 and TRBJ2-5, with D perhaps being TRBD1 or TRBD2 (7 bases each). The germline V gene has CDR1 ENHRY and CDR2 SYGVKD. The CDR3 length is 14 residues. V was shortened by 3 bases and J by 4 bases, with 12 bases between the two germline ends. The CDR3, as DNA: TGTGCCATCAGTGAACCAGGGGGGGGAGAGACCCAGTACTTC. Translated, it gives CAISEPGGGETQYF.

Worth noting for this clonotype: The CDR3 does not end in the conserved phenylalanine or tryptophan, so this is likely a read error. J is TRBJ2-5 and V is TRBV20-1; TRBD2 is a possible D gene (6 bases). With 0 bases removed from V and 2 bases from J, the gap between germline ends came to 7 bases. Germline assignment: CDR1 DFQATT and CDR2 SNEGSKA (reference sequence). This CDR3 region has 13 residues. This chain's CDR3 is CSARDRGQETQYV. The CDR3 coding sequence is TGCAGTGCTAGAGACCGGGGGCAAGAGACCCAGTACGTC.

This clonotype was counted a few times. This sequence joins TRBV19 and TRBJ1-6; 8 bases agree with TRBD1. V was pared by 5 bases and J by 7 bases, with 10 bases of the junction left unmatched. The length of the CDR3 is 16 residues. The germline V gene encodes CDR1 LNHDA and CDR2 SQIVND (reference sequence). The CDR3, as DNA: TGTGCCAGTAGTCCCCTGACAGGGGCCCTGAATTCACCCCTCCACTTT. Translated: CASSPLTGALNSPLHF.

This clonotype has just a few counts. A read error may explain this, as a much larger clone is one base away. V gene TRBV7-9 combines with J gene TRBJ1-2; 8 bases agree with TRBD1. Germline lookup yields CDR1 SEHNR and CDR2 FQNEAQ (reference sequence). After removal of 1 base from V and 4 bases from J, the junction contained 8 bases not matched to a gene. The CDR3 contains 16 residues. In nucleotides, the CDR3 is TGTGCCAGCAGCTTAGAGGCAGGGGGCATAAGCTATGGCTACACCTTC. As protein: CASSLEAGGISYGYTF.